A selection of T cell receptor beta chains follows, all from one sample in a study of cytomegalovirus exposure and HLA in healthy donors. The assay was immunoSEQ multiplex PCR, and TCRdb's table has in-frame clones only and misses some. The sample lists roughly 250,000 clones; roughly 86% were seen once. The sequenced sample was PBMCs. The receptor source for this set is a woman in her 40s in good health and CMV-seropositive. The conserved cysteine and the conserved F or W are not part of the CDR3 here.

V gene: TRBV13
J gene: TRBJ2-1
CDR3 protein: ASSFDGDSSYNEQF

V gene: TRBV29-1
J gene: TRBJ1-1
CDR3 protein: SVAGGGHTEAF

V gene: TRBV19
J gene: TRBJ1-1
CDR3 protein: ASSTTGGTNTEAF

V gene: TRBV9
J gene: TRBJ2-2
CDR3 protein: ASSPKGLAGNTGELF

V gene: TRBV6-1
J gene: TRBJ2-2
CDR3 protein: ASSGGQIRNTGELF

V gene: TRBV5-1
J gene: TRBJ2-7
CDR3 protein: ASSQQGPYEQY

V gene: TRBV7-9
J gene: TRBJ1-1
CDR3 protein: ASSLEGTGGTEAF

V gene: TRBV5-1
J gene: TRBJ2-3
CDR3 protein: ASSLGGGFGMAGVWY

V gene: TRBV10-3
J gene: TRBJ1-5
CDR3 protein: AISEGQGPNQPQH

V gene: TRBV7-8
J gene: TRBJ2-5
CDR3 protein: ASRVPGWGVQETQY

V gene: TRBV28
J gene: TRBJ2-2
CDR3 protein: ASSLSFRGQTGELF

V gene: TRBV5-6
J gene: TRBJ2-7
CDR3 protein: ASSLIGTSTDEQY